This TCR beta chain derives from a study of T cells in Graves' hyperthyroidism and ophthalmopathy. General study findings and limits: Progression to ophthalmopathy was predicted a median of about 6.6 months early.

This clonotype was seen a few times. Its antigen is not identified. Amplified regions were TCR beta CDR3 sequences from RNA transcripts. The TCR CDR3 was amplified in a first-round RT-PCR using the HTBI primer set. From the multiplex PCR reads, TCRdb called clonotypes with MiXCR, one entry per CDR3 protein. The sample yields 75,000 to 100,000 distinct CDR3 sequences, roughly 40% seen once. Germline-derived CDR1 and CDR2 are MNHEY and SMNVEV (reference sequence). The V and J ends lost 3 bases and 5 bases respectively, with 10 bases between them. The length of the CDR3 is 13 residues. The authors deemed Graves' hyperthyroidism stable absent ophthalmopathy progression within 18 months.

This TCR was sampled from a woman aged 30 to 39 with Graves' hyperthyroidism. The V gene is TRBV27, the J gene TRBJ1-1; unclear D gene. Sequenced sample: peripheral blood or thyroid tissue (not recorded which). The DNA of the CDR3 is TGTGCCAGCAGTTTTACGGGTCAAACTGAAGCTTTCTTT. Encoded protein: CASSFTGQTEAFF.